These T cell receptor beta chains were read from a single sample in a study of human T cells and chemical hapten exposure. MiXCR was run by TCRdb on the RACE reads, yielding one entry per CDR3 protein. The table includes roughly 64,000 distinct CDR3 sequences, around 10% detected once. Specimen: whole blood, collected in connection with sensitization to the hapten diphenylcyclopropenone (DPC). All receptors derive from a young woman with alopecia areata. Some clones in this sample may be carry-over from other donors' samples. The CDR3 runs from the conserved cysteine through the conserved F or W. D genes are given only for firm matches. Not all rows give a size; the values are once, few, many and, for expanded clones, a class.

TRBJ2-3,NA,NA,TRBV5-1,CASSPGLTTDTQYF,TGCGCCAGCAGCCCGGGACTTACCACAGATACGCAGTATTTT
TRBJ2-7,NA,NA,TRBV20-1,CSAGSDPYEQYF,TGCAGTGCCGGGTCAGATCCCTACGAGCAGTACTTC
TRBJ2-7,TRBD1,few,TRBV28,CASSGPGQGLVEQYF,TGTGCCAGCAGTGGCCCTGGACAGGGGTTGGTCGAGCAGTACTTC
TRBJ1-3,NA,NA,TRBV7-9,CASSLAPGDGSGNTIYF,TGTGCCAGCAGCTTAGCTCCAGGGGACGGCTCTGGAAACACCATATATTTT
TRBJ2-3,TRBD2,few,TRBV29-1,CSVGTSADTQYF,TGCAGCGTGGGGACTAGCGCAGATACGCAGTATTTT
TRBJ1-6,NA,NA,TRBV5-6,CASSFVLSDSPLHF,TGTGCCAGCAGCTTCGTCTTGTCGGATTCACCCCTCCACTTT
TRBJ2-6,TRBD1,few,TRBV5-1,CATKAGQGPGANVLTF,TGCGCCACCAAAGCCGGACAGGGCCCCGGGGCCAACGTCCTGACTTTC
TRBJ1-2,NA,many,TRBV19,CASSESGFQVANYGYTF,TGTGCCAGTAGTGAGAGCGGCTTCCAAGTGGCTAACTATGGCTACACCTTC
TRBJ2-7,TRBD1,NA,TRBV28,CASSRPGQGTYEQYF,TGTGCCAGCAGTCGACCGGGACAGGGTACCTACGAGCAGTACTTC
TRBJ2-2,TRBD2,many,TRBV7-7,CASSLTLSGGPNTGELFF,TGTGCCAGCAGCTTAACCCTTTCGGGGGGTCCGAACACCGGGGAGCTGTTTTTT
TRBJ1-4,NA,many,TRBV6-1,CASRHPFGDTDEKLFF,TGTGCCAGCAGGCACCCATTTGGGGACACAGATGAAAAACTGTTTTTT
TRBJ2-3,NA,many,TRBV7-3,CASSLRLTDTQYF,TGTGCCAGCAGCCTCCGACTCACAGATACGCAGTATTTT
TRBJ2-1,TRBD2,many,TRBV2,CASRGLAGDEQFF,TGTGCCAGCAGGGGACTAGCGGGAGATGAGCAGTTCTTC
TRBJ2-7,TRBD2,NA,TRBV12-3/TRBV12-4,CATGRGGLYEQYF,TGTGCCACCGGACGGGGGGGCCTCTACGAGCAGTACTTC
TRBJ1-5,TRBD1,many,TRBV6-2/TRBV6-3,CASRRGHSNQPQHF,TGTGCCAGCCGAAGGGGGCACAGCAATCAGCCCCAGCATTTT
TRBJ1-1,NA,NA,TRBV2,CASSESRVPNTEAFF,TGTGCCAGCAGTGAATCCAGGGTCCCGAACACTGAAGCTTTCTTT
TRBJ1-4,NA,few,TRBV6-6,CASSFTGATNEKLFF,TGTGCCAGCAGTTTTACAGGTGCAACTAATGAAAAACTGTTTTTT
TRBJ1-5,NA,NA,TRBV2,CASSVGYGQPQHF,TGTGCCAGCAGTGTAGGATACGGGCAGCCCCAGCATTTT
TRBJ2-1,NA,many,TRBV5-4,CASSAAGAGFSYNEQFF,TGTGCCAGCAGCGCGGCGGGGGCCGGATTCTCCTACAATGAGCAGTTCTTC
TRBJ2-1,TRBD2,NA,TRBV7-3,CASSRGTRSNNEQFF,TGTGCCAGCAGCCGAGGGACTAGGTCCAACAATGAGCAGTTCTTC
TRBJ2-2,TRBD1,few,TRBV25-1,CASGDRGHSTGELFF,TGTGCCAGCGGGGACAGGGGCCACTCCACCGGGGAGCTGTTTTTT
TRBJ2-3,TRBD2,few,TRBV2,CASSPSGIKPDTQYF,TGTGCCAGCAGTCCTAGCGGGATAAAGCCAGATACGCAGTATTTT
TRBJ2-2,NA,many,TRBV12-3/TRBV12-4,CASSSPTVPNTGELFF,TGTGCCAGCAGTTCTCCGACAGTACCGAACACCGGGGAGCTGTTTTTT
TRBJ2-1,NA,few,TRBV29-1,CSATRDKIYNEQFF,TGCAGCGCTACCCGGGACAAAATCTACAATGAGCAGTTCTTC
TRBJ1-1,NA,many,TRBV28,CASSLSRWVGAFF,TGTGCCAGCAGTTTGAGTCGCTGGGTAGGGGCTTTCTTT
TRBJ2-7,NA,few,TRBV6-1,CASDQGAYEQYF,TGTGCCAGCGACCAAGGAGCTTACGAGCAGTACTTC
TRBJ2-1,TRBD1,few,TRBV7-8,CASSSHTGTGQGGNEQFF,TGTGCCAGCAGCTCTCATACAGGCACGGGACAGGGAGGGAATGAGCAGTTCTTC
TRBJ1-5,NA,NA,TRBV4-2,CASSQDQGVDQPQHF,TGTGCCAGCAGCCAAGATCAAGGGGTAGATCAGCCCCAGCATTTT
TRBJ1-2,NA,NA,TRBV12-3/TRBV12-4,CASSLDSFGYGYTF,TGTGCCAGCAGTTTGGATTCCTTCGGCTATGGCTACACCTTC
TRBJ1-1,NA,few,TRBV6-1,CASSEAHSGIKGDTEAFF,TGTGCCAGCAGTGAAGCGCATTCCGGGATAAAAGGCGACACTGAAGCTTTCTTT